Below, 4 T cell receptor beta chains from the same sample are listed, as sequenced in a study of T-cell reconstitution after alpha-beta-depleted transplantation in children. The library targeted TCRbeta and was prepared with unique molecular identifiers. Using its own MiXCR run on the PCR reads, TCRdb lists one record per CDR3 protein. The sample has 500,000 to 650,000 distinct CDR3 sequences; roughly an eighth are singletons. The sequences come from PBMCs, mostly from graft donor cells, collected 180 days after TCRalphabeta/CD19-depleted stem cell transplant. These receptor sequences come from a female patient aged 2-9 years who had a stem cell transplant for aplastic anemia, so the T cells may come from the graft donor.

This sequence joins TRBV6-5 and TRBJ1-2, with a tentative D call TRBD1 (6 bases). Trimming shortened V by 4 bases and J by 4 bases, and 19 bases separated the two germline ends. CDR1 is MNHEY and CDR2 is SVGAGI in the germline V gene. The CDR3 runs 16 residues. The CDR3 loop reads CASSSPLDSRGYGYTF. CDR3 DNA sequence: TGTGCCAGCAGTTCCCCTTTGGACAGTAGGGGCTATGGCTACACCTTC.

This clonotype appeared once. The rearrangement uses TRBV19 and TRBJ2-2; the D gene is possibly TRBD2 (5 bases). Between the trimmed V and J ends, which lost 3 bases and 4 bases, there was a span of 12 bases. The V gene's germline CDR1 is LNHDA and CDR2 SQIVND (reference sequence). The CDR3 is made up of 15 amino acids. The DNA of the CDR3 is TGTGCCAGTAGTATCCGTCTAGAGGGCACCGGGGAGCTGTTTTTT. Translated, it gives CASSIRLEGTGELFF.

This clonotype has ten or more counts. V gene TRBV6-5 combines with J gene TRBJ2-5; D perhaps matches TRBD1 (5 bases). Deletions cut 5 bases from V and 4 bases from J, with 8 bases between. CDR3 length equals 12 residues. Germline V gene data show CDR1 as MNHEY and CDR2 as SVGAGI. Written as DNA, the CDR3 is TGTGCCAGCAGTGGGGCTGGAGAGACCCAGTACTTC. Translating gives CASSGAGETQYF.

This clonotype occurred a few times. The CDR3 region has the DNA TGTGCCAGCAGTTTGAGCGGGGGGAGGAAAGGGGGCAAGAGCAATCAGCCCCAGCATTTT. This encodes CASSLSGGRKGGKSNQPQHF. The chain recombines TRBV27 with TRBJ1-5; 7 bases are a match to TRBD1. V lost 3 bases, J lost 1 base, and 18 bases stayed unmatched. CDR3 size: 20 residues. CDR1 and CDR2 (germline): MNHEY, SMNVEV (reference sequence).